These T cell receptor beta chains were read from a single sample in a study of T cell clonotyping in hematopoietic cell transplantation. The data were produced by immunoSEQ multiplex PCR, yet TCRdb's version contains in-frame clones alone and is incomplete. Of 12,000 or so clones in the sample, about half were seen once. The specimen sequenced was peripheral blood mononuclear cells. The receptors here all came from a middle-aged man in good health. Some clones in this sample may be carry-over from other donors' samples. Each CDR3 is given with its conserved first and last residue. The order of the fields is clone size, V gene, CDR3 protein. The size entry is marked missing in some rows and otherwise reads once, few, many or a size class.

few | TRBV14 | CASSQGRYNSPLHF
- | TRBV25-1 | CASGHFLYGYTF
few | TRBV6-1 | CASSGTSGRRALSYEQYF
few | TRBV6-1 | CASSLGGDGYTF
- | TRBV5-8 | CASCRVSGTGISYEQYF
large | TRBV29-1 | CSVWGKETQYF
- | TRBV28 | CASRETSDRANTEAFF
few | TRBV4-3 | CASSQFYAMNTEAFF
- | TRBV28 | CASSPRRDEKLFF
few | TRBV4-2 | CASSSEFRAYEQYF
- | TRBV7-2 | CASSLAGGQGAYEQYF
- | TRBV5-5 | CASRDREFQETQYF
- | TRBV28 | CASVLGTGVGEQYF
- | TRBV6-5 | CASRQGSYNEQFF
medium-sized | TRBV6-5 | CASSYEAGGSYEQYF
- | TRBV6-6 | CASSLGYGENTEAFF